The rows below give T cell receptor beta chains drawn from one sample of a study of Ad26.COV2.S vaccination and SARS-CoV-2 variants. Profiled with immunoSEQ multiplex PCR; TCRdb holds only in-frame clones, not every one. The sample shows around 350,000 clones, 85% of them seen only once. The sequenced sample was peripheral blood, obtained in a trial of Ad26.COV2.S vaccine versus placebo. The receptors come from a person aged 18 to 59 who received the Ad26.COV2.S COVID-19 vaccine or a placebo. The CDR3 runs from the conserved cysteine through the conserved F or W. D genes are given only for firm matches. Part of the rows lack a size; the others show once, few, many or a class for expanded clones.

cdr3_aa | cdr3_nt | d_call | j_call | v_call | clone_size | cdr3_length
CSVAGRTNSYEQYF | TGCAGCGTCGCGGGACGAACGAACTCCTACGAGCAGTACTTC | . | TRBJ2-7 | TRBV29-1 | . | 14
CASSMEQGNNSPLHF | TGTGCCAGTAGTATGGAACAGGGGAATAATTCACCCCTCCACTTT | TRBD1 | TRBJ1-6 | TRBV19 | . | 15
CASSGDRGTEAFF | TGTGCCAGCAGTGGGGATCGAGGGACTGAAGCTTTCTTT | . | TRBJ1-1 | TRBV6-2/TRBV6-3 | . | 13
CASSDGQSISYGYTF | TGTGCCAGCAGCGATGGGCAATCCATCTCTTATGGCTACACCTTC | . | TRBJ1-2 | TRBV9 | . | 15
CASSQEGGTGYSPLHF | TGCGCCAGCAGCCAAGAGGGAGGGACAGGGTATTCACCCCTCCACTTT | TRBD1 | TRBJ1-6 | TRBV4-3 | . | 16
CASRSLTGLASYNEQFF | TGTGCAAGTCGCTCCTTAACCGGGCTAGCGTCTTACAATGAGCAGTTCTTC | . | TRBJ2-1 | TRBV12-2 | . | 17
CASSQDIGELFF | TGCGCCAGCAGCCAAGATATTGGGGAGCTGTTTTTT | . | TRBJ2-2 | TRBV4-3 | . | 12
CASERLTGTNQPQHF | TGTGCCAGCGAGCGCTTAACAGGGACCAATCAGCCCCAGCATTTT | . | TRBJ1-5 | TRBV6-5 | . | 15
CASSIRGSNQPQHF | TGTGCCAGTAGTATACGTGGTAGCAATCAGCCCCAGCATTTT | . | TRBJ1-5 | TRBV19 | . | 14
CASSLVFWGQGMETQYF | TGTGCCAGCAGCTTAGTCTTTTGGGGACAGGGGATGGAGACCCAGTACTTC | TRBD1 | TRBJ2-5 | TRBV7-2 | . | 17
CASSPPLGPGNTIYF | TGTGCCAGCTCACCCCCACTCGGACCCGGAAACACCATATATTTT | . | TRBJ1-3 | TRBV18 | . | 15
CASSLGSVTTNEKLFF | TGTGCCAGCAGCTTGGGGTCGGTCACAACTAATGAAAAACTGTTTTTT | . | TRBJ1-4 | TRBV5-4 | . | 16
CASSLLAGGANVLTF | TGTGCCAGCAGTTTACTCGCGGGTGGGGCCAACGTCCTGACTTTC | . | TRBJ2-6 | TRBV28 | . | 15
CASSLVQGKDTQYF | TGTGCCAGCAGCTTAGTCCAGGGAAAAGATACGCAGTATTTT | . | TRBJ2-3 | TRBV7-9 | . | 14
CASSYAQASGSYF | TGTGCCAGCAGTTACGCACAGGCTAGCGGAAGTTACTTC | TRBD2 | TRBJ2-5 | TRBV6-5 | . | 13
CASSRGTGDTGELFF | TGTGCCAGCAGCCGAGGGACAGGGGACACCGGGGAGCTGTTTTTT | TRBD1 | TRBJ2-2 | TRBV7-9 | . | 15
CASSPTGTGGYEQYF | TGTGCCAGCAGTCCTACCGGGACAGGGGGCTACGAGCAGTACTTC | TRBD1 | TRBJ2-7 | TRBV2 | few | 15
CSVAVNLGAGDTGELFF | TGCAGCGTTGCCGTGAATCTCGGTGCAGGGGACACCGGGGAGCTGTTTTTT | . | TRBJ2-2 | TRBV29-1 | . | 17
CAISTKPGPKTNYGYTF | TGTGCCATCAGTACGAAACCCGGGCCGAAAACAAACTATGGCTACACCTTC | . | TRBJ1-2 | TRBV10-3 | . | 17
CASSFHGQNRGDTEAFF | TGCGCCAGCAGCTTCCATGGACAGAACAGGGGCGACACTGAAGCTTTCTTT | TRBD1 | TRBJ1-1 | TRBV5-1 | few | 17
CASTPAPRAHTEAFF | TGTGCCAGTACCCCAGCCCCCCGCGCGCACACTGAAGCTTTCTTT | . | TRBJ1-1 | TRBV19 | . | 15
CASSLSGAYEQYF | TGTGCCAGCAGTTTAAGCGGAGCCTACGAGCAGTACTTC | . | TRBJ2-7 | TRBV27 | . | 13
CASSSRQGTRETQYF | TGTGCCAGCAGCTCCCGACAGGGGACAAGAGAGACCCAGTACTTC | TRBD1 | TRBJ2-5 | TRBV5-4 | . | 15
CASGTRDRPYEQYF | TGCGCCAGCGGTACCAGGGACAGGCCCTACGAGCAGTACTTC | TRBD1 | TRBJ2-7 | TRBV10-1 | . | 14
CASSYTLAGAASTDTQYF | TGTGCCAGCAGTTACACTCTAGCGGGGGCCGCGAGCACAGATACGCAGTATTTT | TRBD2 | TRBJ2-3 | TRBV6-2/TRBV6-3 | . | 18
CASSVARGGQRIEQFF | TGTGCCAGCAGCGTAGCTCGGGGGGGACAGCGAATTGAGCAGTTCTTC | . | TRBJ2-1 | TRBV9 | . | 16
CAGGRNTEAFF | TGTGCCGGAGGTAGGAACACTGAAGCTTTCTTT | . | TRBJ1-1 | TRBV30 | . | 11